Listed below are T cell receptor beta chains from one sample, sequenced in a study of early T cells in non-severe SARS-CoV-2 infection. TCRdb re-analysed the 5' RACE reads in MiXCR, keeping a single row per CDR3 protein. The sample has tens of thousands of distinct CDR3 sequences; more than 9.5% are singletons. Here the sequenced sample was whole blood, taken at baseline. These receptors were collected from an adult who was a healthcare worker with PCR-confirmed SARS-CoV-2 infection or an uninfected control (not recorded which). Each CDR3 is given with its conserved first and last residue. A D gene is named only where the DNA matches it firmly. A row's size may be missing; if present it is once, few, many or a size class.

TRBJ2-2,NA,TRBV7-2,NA,CASSLARGGELFF,TGTGCCAGCAGCTTAGCTCGGGGCGGGGAGCTGTTTTTT
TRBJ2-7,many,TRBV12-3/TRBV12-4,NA,CASSFIGTSEQYF,TGTGCCAGCAGTTTTATAGGAACCTCCGAGCAGTACTTC
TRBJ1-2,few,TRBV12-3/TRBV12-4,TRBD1,CASSPTGGNGYTF,TGTGCCAGCAGTCCCACAGGGGGCAATGGCTACACCTTC
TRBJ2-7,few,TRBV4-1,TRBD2,CASSQATSGRYEQYF,TGCGCCAGCAGCCAAGCAACTAGCGGGAGATACGAGCAGTACTTC
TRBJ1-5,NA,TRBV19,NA,CASTLQGSNQPQHF,TGTGCCAGTACTCTACAGGGAAGCAATCAGCCCCAGCATTTT
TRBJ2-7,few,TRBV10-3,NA,CAISESAANYEQYF,TGTGCCATCAGTGAGTCGGCAGCAAACTACGAGCAGTACTTC
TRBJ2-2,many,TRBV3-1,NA,CASSGAGLPGTGELFF,TGTGCCAGCAGCGGCGCAGGGCTTCCCGGGACCGGGGAGCTGTTTTTT
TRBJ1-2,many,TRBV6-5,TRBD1,CASSGQGDYGYTF,TGTGCCAGCAGTGGACAGGGAGACTATGGCTACACCTTC
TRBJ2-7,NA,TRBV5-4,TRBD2,CASSLGSGSHYEQYF,TGTGCCAGCAGCTTGGGTAGCGGGAGTCACTACGAGCAGTACTTC
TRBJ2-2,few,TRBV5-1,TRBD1,CASRMETGAGELFF,TGCGCCAGCAGGATGGAGACAGGGGCCGGGGAGCTGTTTTTT
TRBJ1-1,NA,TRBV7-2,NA,CASRVSGGLTEAFF,TGTGCCAGCAGGGTCAGTGGGGGGTTGACTGAAGCTTTCTTT
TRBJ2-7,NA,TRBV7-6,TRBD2,CVSSKSGGSDEQYF,TGTGTCAGCAGCAAAAGCGGGGGGTCCGACGAGCAGTACTTC
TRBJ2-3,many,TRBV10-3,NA,CAIKSSVSTDTQYF,TGTGCCATCAAATCTAGCGTAAGCACAGATACGCAGTATTTT
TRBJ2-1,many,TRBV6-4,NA,CASSVSTSWDEQFF,TGTGCCAGCAGTGTTTCGACTAGTTGGGATGAGCAGTTCTTC
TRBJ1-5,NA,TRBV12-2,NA,CASRLALNQPLHF,TGTGCAAGTCGCTTAGCGCTGAATCAGCCCCTGCATTTT
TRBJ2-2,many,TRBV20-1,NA,CSARNVGRENTGELFF,TGCAGTGCTAGGAATGTGGGGCGGGAGAACACCGGGGAGCTGTTTTTT
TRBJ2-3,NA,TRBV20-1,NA,CSATGSPYPDTQYF,TGCAGTGCGACCGGGAGCCCCTACCCAGATACGCAGTATTTT
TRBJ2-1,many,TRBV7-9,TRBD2,CASSPPGTSGYNEQFF,TGTGCCAGCAGCCCACCCGGGACTAGCGGCTACAATGAGCAGTTCTTC
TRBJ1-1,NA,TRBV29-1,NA,CSVGRGSWGMTFF,NA
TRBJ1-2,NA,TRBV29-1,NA,CSVDPGGGGYTF,TGCAGCGTTGATCCCGGGGGAGGAGGCTACACCTTC